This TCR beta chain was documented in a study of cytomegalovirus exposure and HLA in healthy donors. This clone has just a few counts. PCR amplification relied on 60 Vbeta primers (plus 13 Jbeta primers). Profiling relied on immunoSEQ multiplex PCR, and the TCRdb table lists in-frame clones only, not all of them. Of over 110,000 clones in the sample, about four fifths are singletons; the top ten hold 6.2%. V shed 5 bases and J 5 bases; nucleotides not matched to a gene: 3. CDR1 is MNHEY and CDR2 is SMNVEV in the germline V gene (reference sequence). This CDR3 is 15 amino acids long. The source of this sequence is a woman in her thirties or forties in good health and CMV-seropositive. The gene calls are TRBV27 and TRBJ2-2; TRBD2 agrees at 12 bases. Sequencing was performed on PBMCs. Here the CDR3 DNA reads TGTGCCAGCAGTCTAACTAGCGGGAGGACCGGGGAGCTGTTTTTT. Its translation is CASSLTSGRTGELFF.